Each of the 9 T cell receptor beta chains below was sequenced from the same sample in a study of cytomegalovirus exposure and HLA in healthy donors. Use of 60 Vbeta and 13 Jbeta primers characterized the PCR. Produced via immunoSEQ multiplex PCR; TCRdb's table is partial and in-frame only. The top ten clones hold about 5% of a sample with under 150,000 clones, roughly 80% of them seen once. Sequenced input: PBMCs. These receptors came from a woman in her 30s in good health and CMV-seropositive.

The V gene is TRBV25-1, the J gene TRBJ2-3, with 10 positions matching TRBD2. Germline V gene data show CDR1 as MGHDK and CDR2 as SYGVNS. The trim removed 1 base at V and 0 bases at J, leaving 4 bases unmatched. The CDR3 totals 17 residues. The CDR3 DNA reads as TGTGCCAGCAGTGAATTAAGCGGGAGGGCAAGCACAGATACGCAGTATTTT. Its protein product is CASSELSGRASTDTQYF.

A single count supports this clone. The V gene is TRBV27, the J gene TRBJ2-2; D ambiguous. V shed 1 base and J shed 1 base, with 4 bases lying between them. This CDR3 is 14 amino acids long. The germline V gene has CDR1 MNHEY and CDR2 SMNVEV (reference sequence). CDR3 protein: CASSLFKNTGELFF. The CDR3 DNA reads TGTGCCAGCAGTTTATTCAAGAACACCGGGGAGCTGTTTTTT.

The chain joins TRBV11-3 to TRBJ2-1; perhaps TRBD2 as D (6 bases). CDR3 length equals 12 residues. Per the germline V gene, CDR1 is SGHNT and CDR2 is YENEEA. V lost 4 bases and J 9 bases, leaving 10 bases between the germline ends. DNA for the CDR3: TGTGCCAGCAGCTCGGGGGTCGGTGAGCAGTTCTTC. Translated: CASSSGVGEQFF.

The chain joins TRBV5-1 to TRBJ2-7; tentative D call: TRBD2 (5 bases). Trimming removed 2 bases from V and 3 bases from J, with 6 bases in between. This CDR3 spans 12 amino acids. Germline assignment: CDR1 SGHRS and CDR2 YFSETQ. The CDR3 spells CASSFEGYEQYF. The CDR3 nucleotides read TGCGCCAGCAGCTTTGAGGGCTACGAGCAGTACTTC. The complete variable domain, with remaining parts taken from reference TRBV5-1 and TRBJ2-7, reads KAGVTQTPRYLIKTRGQQVTLSCSPISGHRSVSWYQQTPGQGLQFLFEYFSETQRNKGNFPGRFSGRQFSNSRSEMNVSTLELGDSALYLCASSFEGYEQYFGPGTRLTVT.

This clone occurred a few times. This chain connects TRBV6-4 to TRBJ1-2; D possibly corresponds to TRBD1 (5 bases). The V and J ends lost 4 bases and 0 bases respectively, with 12 bases between them. Germline-derived CDR1 and CDR2 are MRHNA and SNTAGT. CDR3 size: 15 residues. The CDR3 is CASSAGGTANYGYTF. CDR3 in DNA: TGTGCCAGCAGTGCCGGGGGGACTGCTAACTATGGCTACACCTTC.

This chain connects TRBV6-5 to TRBJ2-7; TRBD1 agrees at 7 bases. The CDR3 sequence is 14 residues long. The ends lost 6 bases at V and 2 bases at J; junction bases unmatched: 7. Germline assignment: CDR1 MNHEY and CDR2 SVGAGI. CDR3 DNA: TGTGCCAGCAGGCCGTCCGGGACAGCCTACGAGCAGTACTTC. This codes for CASRPSGTAYEQYF.

The V gene is TRBV30, the J gene TRBJ1-1; 10 bases align to TRBD1. The CDR3 is 13 residues long. CDR1 GTSNPN and CDR2 SVGIG come from the germline V gene (reference sequence). V lost 4 bases and J lost 5; bases outside the gene matches: 4. The CDR3 spells CAWKGQGRTEAFF. Written as DNA, the CDR3 is TGTGCCTGGAAGGGACAGGGGAGAACTGAAGCTTTCTTT.

The rearrangement uses TRBV19 and TRBJ2-3, with D tentatively TRBD1 (6 bases). Per germline, CDR1 LNHDA and CDR2 SQIVND (reference sequence). The CDR3 has 18 amino acids. The V and J ends lost 5 bases and 0 bases respectively, with 21 bases between them. The CDR3 is CASSGRDTGLPSTDTQYF. Here the CDR3 DNA reads TGTGCCAGTAGTGGCCGGGACACCGGACTCCCTAGCACAGATACGCAGTATTTT. The full variable domain, with the rest looked up from reference TRBV19 and TRBJ2-3, is DGGITQSPKYLFRKEGQNVTLSCEQNLNHDAMYWYRQDPGQGLRLIYYSQIVNDFQKGDIAEGYSVSREKKESFPLTVTSAQKNPTAFYLCASSGRDTGLPSTDTQYFGPGTRLTVL.

The gene calls are TRBV10-3 and TRBJ1-3; D call uncertain. Germline CDR1 and CDR2: ENHRY and SYGVKD. The CDR3 length is 11 residues. Trimming took 8 bases from V and 3 from J, leaving 5 bases between them. This chain's CDR3 is CAIYNGNTIYF. CDR3 coding DNA: TGTGCCATCTACAATGGAAACACCATATATTTT.